The 30 T cell receptor beta chains below were found in one sample sequenced in a study of cytomegalovirus exposure and HLA in healthy donors. The PCR had 60 Vbeta and 13 Jbeta primers. The assay was immunoSEQ multiplex PCR, and TCRdb's table has in-frame clones only and misses some. The sample yields 150,000 to 250,000 clones, roughly 80% seen once. The sequenced sample consisted of PBMCs. The receptors here all came from a woman between 45 and 60 years old in good health and CMV-seropositive.

Only one count was recorded for this clone. The chain employs TRBV6-6 and TRBJ2-2; TRBD2 agrees at 12 bases. Germline CDR1 and CDR2: MNHNY and SVGAGI (reference sequence). The CDR3 loop spans 15 amino acids. Trimming removed 6 bases from V and 5 bases from J; junction bases left unmatched: 4. In DNA form, the CDR3 reads TGTGCCAGCAGCGGGACTAGCGGGCTTACCGGGGAGCTGTTTTTT. It specifies CASSGTSGLTGELFF.

This clone was seen only once. The chain carries TRBV5-4 and TRBJ2-7; D is ambiguous. V was cut by 3 bases and J by 2 bases, with 3 bases left in between. The length of the CDR3 is 11 residues. Germline loops: CDR1 SGHNT, CDR2 YYREEE (reference sequence). CDR3 nucleotides: TGTGCCAGCAGCTCTACCTACGAGCAGTACTTC. Translated, it gives CASSSTYEQYF.

This chain links TRBV6-5 with TRBJ1-1; the D gene is possibly TRBD1 (5 bases). The CDR3 sequence is 12 residues long. The V end lost 2 bases, the J end lost 10 bases, and 11 bases lay between the germline ends. Germline V gives CDR1 MNHEY, CDR2 SVGAGI. The CDR3 is CASSYRTGVAFF. The CDR3 nucleotides are TGTGCCAGCAGTTACCGTACAGGCGTAGCTTTCTTT.

The rearrangement joins TRBV29-1 to TRBJ2-2; a possible D gene is TRBD2 (5 bases). The V end was cut by 7 bases, the J end by 6 bases, with 12 bases between. Germline CDR1 reads SQVTM; CDR2 reads ANQGSEA. CDR3 size: 12 residues. The CDR3 DNA reads as TGCAGCGGCAAAGGAGCGGCCGGGGAGCTGTTTTTT. Its protein is CSGKGAAGELFF.

This clone was seen a few times. CDR3 nucleotides: TGTGCCTGGAGCGGGATTAGCACAGATACGCAGTATTTT. Amino acid sequence: CAWSGISTDTQYF. The chain joins TRBV30 to TRBJ2-3, with D tentatively TRBD2 (5 bases). Germline V gene sequence: CDR1 GTSNPN, CDR2 SVGIG (reference sequence). Trimming left V 3 bases short and J 0 bases short, with 7 bases between. The length of the CDR3 is 13 residues.

As for this clone: The sample contains more than one DNA sequence encoding this CDR3. This chain uses TRBV28 with TRBJ2-5; D may be TRBD2 (6 bases). Trimming removed 6 bases from V and 2 bases from J, with 16 bases in between. CDR1 and CDR2 (germline): MDHEN, SYDVKM. This CDR3 region has 15 residues. The CDR3 DNA reads as TGTGCCAGCAGACTTACGCGGAGGGCACAAGAGACCCAGTACTTC. Encoded protein: CASRLTRRAQETQYF.

The V and J genes are TRBV2 and TRBJ2-2, with 10 bases aligning to TRBD1. There are 15 residues in the CDR3. With 5 bases clipped from V and 3 bases from J, the junction kept 3 bases outside the gene matches. Germline lookup yields CDR1 SNHLY and CDR2 FYNNEI. The CDR3 sequence is CASSPTGGDTGELFF. The CDR3, as DNA: TGTGCCAGCAGTCCGACAGGGGGCGACACCGGGGAGCTGTTTTTT.

The CDR3 DNA is TGCGCCAGCAGCCCTGGGAGGTCAACTAATGAGCAGTTCTTC. Its translation: CASSPGRSTNEQFF. The genes are TRBV4-1 and TRBJ2-1; D might be TRBD2 (6 bases). This CDR3 has 14 residues. Germline CDR1 MGHRA, CDR2 YSYEKL. Between the trimmed V and J ends, which lost 4 bases and 7 bases, there was a span of 14 bases.

The rearrangement links TRBV7-9 to TRBJ1-2; D is perhaps TRBD1 (6 bases). In germline, CDR1 is SEHNR, CDR2 FQNEAQ (reference sequence). V was cut by 7 bases and J by 0 bases, with 18 bases left in between. The CDR3 covers 16 residues. The CDR3 spells CASIDPRQEANYGYTF. CDR3 in DNA: TGTGCCAGCATCGATCCCCGACAGGAGGCTAACTATGGCTACACCTTC. Supplemented by reference TRBV7-9 and TRBJ1-2, the full variable domain reads DTGVSQNPRHKITKRGQNVTFRCDPISEHNRLYWYRQTLGQGPEFLTYFQNEAQLEKSRLLSDRFSAERPKGSFSTLEIQRTEQGDSAMYLCASIDPRQEANYGYTFGSGTRLTVV.

The CDR3 nucleotides read TGTGCCAGCAGCTTAGATTCGGGGAGCGGAGTAGGCTACACCTTC. This gives the protein CASSLDSGSGVGYTF. This rearrangement joins TRBV7-9 to TRBJ1-2; D gene ambiguous. The germline CDR1 and CDR2 sequences are SEHNR and FQNEAQ (reference sequence). The germline V and J ends were trimmed by 1 base and 8 bases, with 17 bases remaining between them. CDR3 length: 15 residues.

There are a few counts of this clone. The rearrangement joins TRBV6-5 to TRBJ2-7, with 9 positions matching TRBD2. Germline lookup yields CDR1 MNHEY and CDR2 SVGAGI. CDR3 length: 15 amino acids. V dropped 8 bases and J dropped 0; count of bases not matched to a gene: 8. The CDR3 region has the DNA TGTGCCAGCGTACGACTAGCGGCCAACTCCTACGAGCAGTACTTC. This codes for CASVRLAANSYEQYF.

The J gene is TRBJ2-7, the V gene TRBV2, with a tentative D call TRBD2 (6 bases). The CDR3 has 15 residues. CDR1 is SNHLY and CDR2 is FYNNEI in the germline V gene. V was shortened by 2 bases and J by 7 bases, with 18 bases between the two germline ends. CDR3 loop: CASSETPAGRGEQYF. Written as DNA, the CDR3 is TGTGCCAGCAGTGAAACCCCAGCGGGCCGGGGAGAGCAGTACTTC.

J is TRBJ2-5 and V is TRBV4-3, with D perhaps matching TRBD1 (5 bases). The J call is in doubt because the DNA end fits TRBJ2-7 better. This CDR3 region has 16 residues. CDR1 LGHNA and CDR2 YSLEER come from the germline V gene. The CDR3 loop reads CASSQVSAGCSYEQYF. The DNA of the CDR3 is TGCGCCAGCAGCCAAGTTTCCGCAGGGTGTTCCTACGAGCAGTACTTC.

The V and J genes are TRBV5-1 and TRBJ2-4, with 10 bases identical to TRBD1. Germline CDR1 SGHRS, CDR2 YFSETQ. The CDR3 consists of 17 residues. Losses at the gene ends were 4 bases for V and 7 bases for J; bases not matched to a gene: 14. This chain's CDR3 is CASSTKTGGAIGNIQYF. The CDR3 DNA follows: TGCGCCAGCAGCACCAAGACAGGGGGCGCGATTGGGAACATTCAGTACTTC. The complete variable domain, with remaining parts taken from reference TRBV5-1 and TRBJ2-4, reads KAGVTQTPRYLIKTRGQQVTLSCSPISGHRSVSWYQQTPGQGLQFLFEYFSETQRNKGNFPGRFSGRQFSNSRSEMNVSTLELGDSALYLCASSTKTGGAIGNIQYFGAGTRLSVL.

The J gene is TRBJ2-3, the V gene TRBV6-4, with 9 bases identical to TRBD2. The CDR3 runs 16 residues. With 3 bases clipped from V and 4 bases from J, the junction kept 8 bases outside the gene matches. Per the germline V gene, CDR1 is MRHNA and CDR2 is SNTAGT. The CDR3 region is CASSELGLASADTQYF. CDR3 coding DNA: TGTGCCAGCAGTGAGTTGGGACTAGCCTCTGCAGATACGCAGTATTTT.

This rearrangement joins TRBV19 to TRBJ1-6; D ambiguous. This CDR3 has 14 amino acids. Germline CDR1 is LNHDA and CDR2 is SQIVND (reference sequence). Deletions cut 9 bases from V and 6 bases from J, with 15 bases between. For the CDR3, the DNA is TGTGCCAGCCACGTTGGGCTTTTTAATTCACCCCTCCACTTT. It codes for CASHVGLFNSPLHF.

This chain uses TRBV19 with TRBJ1-5; TRBD1 agrees at 7 bases. CDR3 length: 17 residues. Germline-derived CDR1 and CDR2 are LNHDA and SQIVND (reference sequence). Trimming at V came to 6 bases and at J to 1 base, leaving 12 bases not matched to a gene. The CDR3 coding sequence is TGTGCCAGTAGCCATCTCAGACAGGGATCCAGCAATCAGCCCCAGCATTTT. Translating it yields CASSHLRQGSSNQPQHF.

The chain joins TRBV10-3 to TRBJ2-1; 10 bases are shared with TRBD2. This CDR3 has 15 amino acids. The J segment lost 4 bases and the V segment lost 10 bases, leaving 10 bases of the junction unmatched. Germline V CDR1 and CDR2: ENHRY, SYGVKD. CDR3: CATHFGTSEYNEQFF. Here the CDR3 DNA reads TGTGCCACCCATTTCGGGACTAGCGAGTACAATGAGCAGTTCTTC.

The chain carries TRBV28 and TRBJ1-2; the D is unclear. The CDR3 runs 12 residues. Germline values: CDR1 MDHEN, CDR2 SYDVKM. The V gene lost 7 bases and the J gene lost 8 bases, with 14 bases spanning the gap. CDR3 DNA: TGTGCCAGCACTGAGGATCCAGCAGGCTACACCTTC. Encoded protein: CASTEDPAGYTF.

This clone was seen a single time. The V and J genes are TRBV5-1 and TRBJ1-1; D not resolved. V was trimmed by 4 bases and J by 0 bases, leaving 10 bases between them. The CDR3 is made up of 14 amino acids. CDR1 and CDR2 (germline): SGHRS, YFSETQ. The DNA for the CDR3 is TGCGCCAGCAGCCTAGCGGGGATGAACACTGAAGCTTTCTTT. Translated: CASSLAGMNTEAFF.

The rearrangement joins TRBV7-9 to TRBJ2-5; D gene ambiguous. In germline, CDR1 is SEHNR, CDR2 FQNEAQ (reference sequence). Trimming pared 7 bases from V and 5 bases from J, leaving 17 bases between. The CDR3 has 14 residues. The CDR3 protein is CASTSTPSWETQYF. CDR3 coding DNA: TGTGCCAGCACCTCTACCCCCTCGTGGGAGACCCAGTACTTC.

The count of this clone is one. V and J are TRBV23-1 and TRBJ1-2; 7 nucleotides align to TRBD1. TRBV23-1 qualifies as an ORF whose function is uncertain. The CDR3 consists of 18 residues. V dropped 0 bases and J dropped 0; count of bases not matched to a gene: 10. CDR3 in amino acids: CASSQSITGDSTNYGYTF. As DNA, the CDR3 is TGCGCCAGCAGTCAATCGATTACAGGGGATTCGACTAACTATGGCTACACCTTC.

This clone was seen a handful of times. The V gene is TRBV5-1, the J gene TRBJ2-7; D is unclear. The CDR3 sequence is 16 residues long. V was trimmed by 1 base and J by 1 base, leaving 15 bases between them. Germline V lookup: CDR1 SGHRS, CDR2 YFSETQ. CDR3 coding DNA: TGCGCCAGCAGCTTGTTCCCAGCGCCTACTTCCTACGAGCAGTACTTC. It encodes CASSLFPAPTSYEQYF.

V and J are TRBV6-5 and TRBJ1-1; D not certain. Trimming took off 6 bases at V and 11 bases at J, with 19 bases between the two ends. The CDR3 extends over 13 amino acids. Germline V gene lookup returns CDR1 MNHEY and CDR2 SVGAGI. The CDR3 loop is CASRPLLSGLAFF. CDR3 DNA sequence: TGTGCCAGCAGACCCCTCCTGTCAGGACTCGCTTTCTTT.

V is TRBV15 and J is TRBJ2-2, with D unresolved. Germline lookup yields CDR1 LNHNV and CDR2 YYDKDF (reference sequence). This CDR3 spans 16 amino acids. The V end lost 0 bases, the J end lost 0 bases, and 8 bases lay between the germline ends. CDR3 amino acids: CATSRERKTNTGELFF. In DNA, the CDR3 is TGTGCCACCAGCAGAGAGCGCAAAACGAACACCGGGGAGCTGTTTTTT.

There are a few counts of this clone. The genes are TRBV7-9 and TRBJ1-1; D not certain. V lost 0 bases, J lost 6 bases, and 8 bases lay in between. The CDR3 loop spans 13 amino acids. Germline-derived CDR1 and CDR2 are SEHNR and FQNEAQ (reference sequence). DNA for the CDR3: TGTGCCAGCAGCTTAGCACAATTCCCTGAAGCTTTCTTT. Amino acid sequence: CASSLAQFPEAFF.

The chain uses TRBV19 and TRBJ2-1, with 7 bases identical to TRBD1. CDR1 LNHDA and CDR2 SQIVND come from the germline V gene (reference sequence). The CDR3 contains 13 residues. V lost 7 bases to trimming and J lost 7 bases; unmatched junction nucleotides: 7. The CDR3 region is CASTNRGRNEQFF. CDR3 bases: TGTGCCAGTACCAACAGGGGTCGGAATGAGCAGTTCTTC.

V gene TRBV5-6 combines with J gene TRBJ1-1; D is undetermined. Germline V CDR1 and CDR2: SGHDT, YYEEEE. This CDR3 is built from 13 residues. Trimming took 0 bases from V and 8 from J, leaving 11 bases between them. CDR3 in amino acids: CASSLAGREEAFF. The DNA for the CDR3 is TGTGCCAGCAGCTTGGCCGGGAGGGAGGAAGCTTTCTTT.

The rearrangement links TRBV5-4 to TRBJ2-3; D remains unclear. CDR3 length equals 14 residues. V lost 5 bases and J 0 bases, leaving 10 bases between the germline ends. Germline CDR1 and CDR2: SGHNT and YYREEE (reference sequence). The CDR3: CASRSTGSTDTQYF. The CDR3 nucleotides read TGTGCCAGCAGGTCGACTGGTAGCACAGATACGCAGTATTTT. Full variable domain (outside the CDR3, taken from reference TRBV5-4 and TRBJ2-3): ETGVTQSPTHLIKTRGQQVTLRCSSQSGHNTVSWYQQALGQGPQFIFQYYREEENGRGNFPPRFSGLQFPNYSSELNVNALELDDSALYLCASRSTGSTDTQYFGPGTRLTVL.

This clone was seen only a few times. The chain uses TRBV19 and TRBJ1-4; TRBD1 might be the D (6 bases). Germline values: CDR1 LNHDA, CDR2 SQIVND (reference sequence). V was shortened by 10 bases and J by 5 bases, with 17 bases between the two germline ends. The CDR3 loop spans 14 amino acids. The CDR3 sequence is CAKSIRDKNEKLFF. Written as DNA, the CDR3 is TGTGCCAAGAGTATACGGGACAAGAATGAAAAACTGTTTTTT.